A single sample gave rise to the 9 T cell receptor beta chains below, sequenced in a study of blood T cell repertoires in COVID-19. Data came from immunoSEQ multiplex PCR; TCRdb stores just in-frame clones and leaves some out. The sample holds tens of thousands of clones, 87% seen once. The sequencing input was peripheral blood. The receptors here all came from a man between 60 and 75 years old with acute or convalescent COVID-19.

This clone was counted once. The chain is built from TRBV5-6 and TRBJ1-1, with TRBD1 matching 7 bases. The CDR3 extends over 17 amino acids. Germline V lookup: CDR1 SGHDT, CDR2 YYEEEE. With V trimmed by 6 bases and J by 1 base, 15 bases remained unmatched. CDR3 amino acids: CASTRRDRGGRNTEAFF. CDR3 coding DNA: TGTGCCAGCACCCGTCGGGACAGAGGGGGAAGGAACACTGAAGCTTTCTTT.

The J gene is TRBJ1-2, the V gene TRBV5-1, with D possibly being TRBD1 (6 bases). Trimming shortened V by 4 bases and J by 2 bases, and 15 bases separated the two germline ends. Germline CDR1 SGHRS, CDR2 YFSETQ. The CDR3 spans 15 residues. The CDR3 loop reads CASSNPGQTNYGYTF. The CDR3 nucleotides read TGCGCCAGCAGCAATCCGGGACAAACCAACTATGGCTACACCTTC.

This chain uses TRBV5-1 with TRBJ1-4; TRBD1 aligns across 7 bases. The germline V gene has CDR1 SGHRS and CDR2 YFSETQ. J lost 7 bases, V lost 2 bases, and 8 bases had no gene match. The CDR3 consists of 15 residues. The CDR3 sequence is CASSLDGTDTEKLFF. The CDR3 DNA follows: TGCGCCAGCAGCTTAGACGGGACAGACACTGAAAAACTGTTTTTT.

The chain joins TRBV9 to TRBJ2-2; TRBD1 matches at 8 bases. The ends lost 4 bases at V and 4 bases at J; junction bases unmatched: 6. This CDR3 region has 15 residues. Germline V gives CDR1 SGDLS, CDR2 YYNGEE. The CDR3 region has the DNA TGTGCCAGCAGCCCTGGGACAGGCGTCACCGGGGAGCTGTTTTTT. Translation: CASSPGTGVTGELFF.

The chain employs TRBV11-2 and TRBJ1-1; D is unclear. CDR3 size: 15 residues. Trimming removed 4 bases at V and 5 bases at J, with 17 bases between. Germline-derived CDR1 and CDR2 are SGHAT and FQNNGV. The CDR3 spells CASSSQNGGRTEAFF. CDR3 sequence (DNA): TGTGCCAGCAGCTCGCAGAATGGAGGGAGAACTGAAGCTTTCTTT.

This chain uses TRBV7-2 with TRBJ2-7, with 9 bases identical to TRBD2. The CDR3 sequence is 15 residues long. V dropped 5 bases and J dropped 0; count of bases not matched to a gene: 5. The germline V gene encodes CDR1 SGHTA and CDR2 FQGNSA. The CDR3 DNA follows: TGTGCCAGCAGCCAGAGCGGGGGGAGCTCCTACGAGCAGTACTTC. Its protein is CASSQSGGSSYEQYF.

V gene TRBV5-6 combines with J gene TRBJ2-4; D perhaps matches TRBD1 (5 bases). Trimming removed 2 bases at V and 0 bases at J, with 9 bases between. Germline V lookup: CDR1 SGHDT, CDR2 YYEEEE. This CDR3 contains 15 residues. CDR3 in DNA: TGTGCCAGCAGCTTCCCAGGGCTAGCCAAAAACATTCAGTACTTC. This sequence encodes CASSFPGLAKNIQYF.

The V gene is TRBV2, the J gene TRBJ1-6; 7 positions agree with TRBD1. With 4 bases clipped from V and 7 bases from J, the junction kept 7 bases outside the gene matches. Germline CDR1 reads SNHLY; CDR2 reads FYNNEI. The CDR3 runs 15 residues. The CDR3 loop is CASSATGNKNSPLHF. The CDR3 DNA follows: TGTGCCAGCAGTGCGACAGGGAATAAAAATTCACCCCTCCACTTT. Using reference TRBV2 and TRBJ1-6 for the parts outside the CDR3, the full variable domain is EPEVTQTPSHQVTQMGQEVILRCVPISNHLYFYWYRQILGQKVEFLVSFYNNEISEKSEIFDDQFSVERPDGSNFTLKIRSTKLEDSAMYFCASSATGNKNSPLHFGNGTRLTVT.

CDR3 sequence reads: CASSISGIYGYTF. The DNA for the CDR3 is TGTGCCAGTAGTATATCAGGGATCTATGGCTACACCTTC. The chain employs TRBV19 and TRBJ1-2; TRBD1 might be the D (5 bases). The germline CDR1 and CDR2 sequences are LNHDA and SQIVND (reference sequence). The CDR3 contains 13 residues. V lost 2 bases and J lost 4, with 8 bases in between.